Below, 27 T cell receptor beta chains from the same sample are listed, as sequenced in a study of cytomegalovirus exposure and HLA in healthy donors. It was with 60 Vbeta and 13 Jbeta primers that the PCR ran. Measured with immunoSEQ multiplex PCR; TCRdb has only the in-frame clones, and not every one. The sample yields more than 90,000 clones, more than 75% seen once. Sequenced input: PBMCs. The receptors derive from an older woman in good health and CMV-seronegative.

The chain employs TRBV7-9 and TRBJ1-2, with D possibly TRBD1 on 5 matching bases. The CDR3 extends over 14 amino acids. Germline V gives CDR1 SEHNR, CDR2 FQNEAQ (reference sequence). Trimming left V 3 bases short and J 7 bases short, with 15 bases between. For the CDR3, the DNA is TGTGCCAGCAGCTTTATAGGGGACTTTCCTGGCTACACCTTC. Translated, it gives CASSFIGDFPGYTF.

The CDR3 loop reads CGAGGDYEQYF. CDR3 DNA sequence: TGTGGTGCTGGGGGCGACTACGAGCAGTACTTC. The chain employs TRBV10-3 and TRBJ2-7; D is possibly TRBD1 (6 bases). CDR3 length equals 11 residues. Germline V gene lookup returns CDR1 ENHRY and CDR2 SYGVKD.

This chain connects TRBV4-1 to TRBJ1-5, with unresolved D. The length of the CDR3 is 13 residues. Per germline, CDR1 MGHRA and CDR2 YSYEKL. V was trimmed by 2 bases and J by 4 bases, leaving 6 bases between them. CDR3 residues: CASSQSPNQPQHF. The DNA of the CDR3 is TGCGCCAGCAGCCAATCCCCTAATCAGCCCCAGCATTTT.

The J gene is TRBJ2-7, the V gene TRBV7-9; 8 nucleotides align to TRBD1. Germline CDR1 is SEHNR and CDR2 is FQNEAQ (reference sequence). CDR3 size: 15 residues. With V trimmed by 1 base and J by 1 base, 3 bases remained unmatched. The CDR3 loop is CASSLEQGVSYEQYF. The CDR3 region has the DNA TGTGCCAGCAGCTTAGAACAGGGGGTTTCCTACGAGCAGTACTTC.

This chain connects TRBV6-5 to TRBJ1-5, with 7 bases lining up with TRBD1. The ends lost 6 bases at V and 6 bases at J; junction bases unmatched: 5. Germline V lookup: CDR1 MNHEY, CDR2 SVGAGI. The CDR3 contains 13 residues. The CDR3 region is CASSQDRFQPQHF. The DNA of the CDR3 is TGTGCCAGCAGCCAGGACAGGTTTCAGCCCCAGCATTTT.

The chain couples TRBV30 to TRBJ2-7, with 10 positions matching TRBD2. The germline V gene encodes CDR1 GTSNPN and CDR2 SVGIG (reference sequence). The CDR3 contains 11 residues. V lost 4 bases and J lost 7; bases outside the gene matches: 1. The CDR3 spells CAWTSGREQYF. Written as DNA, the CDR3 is TGTGCCTGGACTAGCGGGAGAGAGCAGTACTTC.

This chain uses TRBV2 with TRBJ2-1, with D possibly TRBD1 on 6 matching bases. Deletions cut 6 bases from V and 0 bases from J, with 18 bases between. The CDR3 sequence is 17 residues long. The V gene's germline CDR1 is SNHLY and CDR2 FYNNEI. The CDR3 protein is CASRTGQPSNSYNEQFF. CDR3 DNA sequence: TGTGCCAGCAGGACTGGACAGCCTTCTAACTCCTACAATGAGCAGTTCTTC.

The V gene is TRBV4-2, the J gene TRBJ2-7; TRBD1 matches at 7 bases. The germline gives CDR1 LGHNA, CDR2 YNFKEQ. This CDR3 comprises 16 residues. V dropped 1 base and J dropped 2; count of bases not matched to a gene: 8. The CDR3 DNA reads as TGTGCCAGCAGCCAAGCCCTGACAGGGATCACCTACGAGCAGTACTTC. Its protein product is CASSQALTGITYEQYF.

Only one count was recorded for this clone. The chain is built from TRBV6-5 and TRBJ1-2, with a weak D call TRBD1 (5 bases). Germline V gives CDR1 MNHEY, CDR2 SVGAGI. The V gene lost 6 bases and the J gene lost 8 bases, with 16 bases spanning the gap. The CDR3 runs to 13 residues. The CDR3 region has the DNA TGTGCCAGCAGCAACTCTGACAGTAAAGGCTACACCTTC. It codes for CASSNSDSKGYTF.

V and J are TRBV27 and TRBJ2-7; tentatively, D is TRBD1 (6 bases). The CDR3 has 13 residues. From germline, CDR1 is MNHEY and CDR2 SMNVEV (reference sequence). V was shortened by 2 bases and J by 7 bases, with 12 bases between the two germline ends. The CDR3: CASSLNRAREQYF. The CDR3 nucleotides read TGTGCCAGCAGTTTAAACAGGGCTAGGGAGCAGTACTTC.

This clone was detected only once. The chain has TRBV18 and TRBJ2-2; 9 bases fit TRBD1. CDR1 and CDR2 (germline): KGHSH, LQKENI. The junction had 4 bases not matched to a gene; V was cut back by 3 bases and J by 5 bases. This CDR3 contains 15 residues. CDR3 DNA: TGTGCCAGCTCACCGGGACAGGGAGCAACCGGGGAGCTGTTTTTT. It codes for CASSPGQGATGELFF. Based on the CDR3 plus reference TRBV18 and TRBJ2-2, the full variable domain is NAGVMQNPRHLVRRRGQEARLRCSPMKGHSHVYWYRQLPEEGLKFMVYLQKENIIDESGMPKERFSAEFPKEGPSILRIQQVVRGDSAAYFCASSPGQGATGELFFGEGSRLTVL.

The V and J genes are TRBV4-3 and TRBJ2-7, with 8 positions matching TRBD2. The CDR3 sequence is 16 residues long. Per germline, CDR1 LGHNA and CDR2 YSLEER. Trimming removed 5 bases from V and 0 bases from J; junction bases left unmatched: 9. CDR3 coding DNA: TGCGCCAGCAGCAAACTTCCCGGGACTAGCTCCTACGAGCAGTACTTC. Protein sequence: CASSKLPGTSSYEQYF.

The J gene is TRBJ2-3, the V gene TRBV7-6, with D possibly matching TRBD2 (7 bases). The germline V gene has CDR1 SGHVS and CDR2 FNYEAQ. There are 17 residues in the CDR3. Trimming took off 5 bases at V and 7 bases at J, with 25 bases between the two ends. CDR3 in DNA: TGTGCCAGCAGCCAGGGCGGGGGCGGGGGCCCACGACATACGCAGTATTTT. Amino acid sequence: CASSQGGGGGPRHTQYF.

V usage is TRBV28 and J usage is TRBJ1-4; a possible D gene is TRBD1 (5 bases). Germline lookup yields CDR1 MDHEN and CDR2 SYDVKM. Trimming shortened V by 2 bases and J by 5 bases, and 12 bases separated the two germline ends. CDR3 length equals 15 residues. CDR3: CASSLNQGRNEKLFF. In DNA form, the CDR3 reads TGTGCCAGCAGTTTAAATCAGGGTAGGAATGAAAAACTGTTTTTT.

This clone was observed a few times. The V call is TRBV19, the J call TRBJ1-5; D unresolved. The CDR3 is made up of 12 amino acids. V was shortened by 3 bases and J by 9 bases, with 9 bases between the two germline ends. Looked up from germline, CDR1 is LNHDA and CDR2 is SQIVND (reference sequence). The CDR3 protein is CASSMIAWPQHF. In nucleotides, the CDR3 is TGTGCCAGTAGTATGATCGCGTGGCCCCAGCATTTT.

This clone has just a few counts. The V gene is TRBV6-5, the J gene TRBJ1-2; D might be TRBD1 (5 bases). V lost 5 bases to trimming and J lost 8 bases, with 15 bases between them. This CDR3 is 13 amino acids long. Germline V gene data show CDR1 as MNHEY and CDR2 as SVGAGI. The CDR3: CASSRVEGQGYTF. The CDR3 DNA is TGTGCCAGCAGTCGGGTGGAGGGGCAAGGCTACACCTTC.

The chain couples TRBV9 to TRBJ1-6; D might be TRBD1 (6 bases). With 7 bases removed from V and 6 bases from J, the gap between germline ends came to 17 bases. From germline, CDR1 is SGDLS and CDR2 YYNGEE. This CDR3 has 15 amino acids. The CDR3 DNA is TGTGCCAGCGGCGGGGGAACAGGGCGTAATTCACCCCTCCACTTT. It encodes CASGGGTGRNSPLHF.

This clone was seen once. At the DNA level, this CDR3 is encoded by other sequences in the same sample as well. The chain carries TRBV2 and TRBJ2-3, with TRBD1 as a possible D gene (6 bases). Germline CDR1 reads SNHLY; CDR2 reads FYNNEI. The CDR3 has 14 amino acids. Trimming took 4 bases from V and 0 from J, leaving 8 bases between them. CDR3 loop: CASSAGTSTDTQYF. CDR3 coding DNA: TGTGCCAGCAGTGCCGGGACAAGCACAGATACGCAGTATTTT. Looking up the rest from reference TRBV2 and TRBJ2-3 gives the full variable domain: EPEVTQTPSHQVTQMGQEVILRCVPISNHLYFYWYRQILGQKVEFLVSFYNNEISEKSEIFDDQFSVERPDGSNFTLKIRSTKLEDSAMYFCASSAGTSTDTQYFGPGTRLTVL.

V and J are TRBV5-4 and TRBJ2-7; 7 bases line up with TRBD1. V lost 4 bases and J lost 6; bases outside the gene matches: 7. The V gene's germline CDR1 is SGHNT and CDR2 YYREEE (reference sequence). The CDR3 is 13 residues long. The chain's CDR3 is CASSPTTGPEQYF. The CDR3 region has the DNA TGTGCCAGCAGCCCAACGACAGGGCCCGAGCAGTACTTC.

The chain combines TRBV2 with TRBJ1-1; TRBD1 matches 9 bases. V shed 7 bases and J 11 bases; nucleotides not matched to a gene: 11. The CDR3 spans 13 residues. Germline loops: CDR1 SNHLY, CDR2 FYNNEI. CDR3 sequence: CASNLDRGEGAFF. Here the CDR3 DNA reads TGTGCCAGCAACTTGGACAGGGGCGAAGGTGCTTTCTTT.

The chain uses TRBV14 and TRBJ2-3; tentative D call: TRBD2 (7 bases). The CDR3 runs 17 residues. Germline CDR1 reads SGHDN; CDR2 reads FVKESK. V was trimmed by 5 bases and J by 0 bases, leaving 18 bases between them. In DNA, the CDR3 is TGTGCCAGCAGCTACCTCGCGGGGGCAGGTAGCACAGATACGCAGTATTTT. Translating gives CASSYLAGAGSTDTQYF. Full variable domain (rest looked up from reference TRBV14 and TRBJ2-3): EAGVTQFPSHSVIEKGQTVTLRCDPISGHDNLYWYRRVMGKEIKFLLHFVKESKQDESGMPNNRFLAERTGGTYSTLKVQPAELEDSGVYFCASSYLAGAGSTDTQYFGPGTRLTVL.

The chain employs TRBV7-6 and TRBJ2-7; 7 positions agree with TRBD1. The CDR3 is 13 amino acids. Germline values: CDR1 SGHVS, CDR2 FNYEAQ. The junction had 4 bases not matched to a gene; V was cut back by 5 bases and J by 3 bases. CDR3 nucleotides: TGTGCCAGCAGCCCCACAGGGGACTACGAGCAGTACTTC. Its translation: CASSPTGDYEQYF. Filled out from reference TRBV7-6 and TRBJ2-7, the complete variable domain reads GAGVSQSPRYKVTKRGQDVALRCDPISGHVSLYWYRQALGQGPEFLTYFNYEAQQDKSGLPNDRFSAERPEGSISTLTIQRTEQRDSAMYRCASSPTGDYEQYFGPGTRLTVT.

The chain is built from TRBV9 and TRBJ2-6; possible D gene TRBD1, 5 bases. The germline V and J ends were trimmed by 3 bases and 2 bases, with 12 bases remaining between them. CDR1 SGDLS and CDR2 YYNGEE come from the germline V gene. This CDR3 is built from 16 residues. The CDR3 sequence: CASSDRLLPGANVLTF. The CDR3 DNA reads TGTGCCAGCAGCGACAGGCTTCTTCCTGGGGCCAACGTCCTGACTTTC.

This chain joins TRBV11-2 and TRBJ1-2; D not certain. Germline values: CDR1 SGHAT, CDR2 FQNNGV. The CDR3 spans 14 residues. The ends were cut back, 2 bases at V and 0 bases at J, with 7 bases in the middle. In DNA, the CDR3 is TGTGCCAGCAGCTTAAAAGCATCTAACTATGGCTACACCTTC. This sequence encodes CASSLKASNYGYTF.

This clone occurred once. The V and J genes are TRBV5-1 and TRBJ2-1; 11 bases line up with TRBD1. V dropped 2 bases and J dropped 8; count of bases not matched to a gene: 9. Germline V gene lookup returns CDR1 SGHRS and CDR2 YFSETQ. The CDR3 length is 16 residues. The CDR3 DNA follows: TGCGCCAGCAGCTTACGAGGACAGGGGGCTGGGGATGAGCAGTTCTTC. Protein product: CASSLRGQGAGDEQFF.

In DNA, the CDR3 is TGCGCCAGCAGCCCCGACAGGTCCTGGCGGGGCTACACCTTC. The encoded protein is CASSPDRSWRGYTF. The chain combines TRBV4-3 with TRBJ1-2; D perhaps matches TRBD1 (6 bases). Trimming took 4 bases from V and 8 from J, leaving 17 bases between them. The CDR3 contains 14 residues. Germline values: CDR1 LGHNA, CDR2 YSLEER.

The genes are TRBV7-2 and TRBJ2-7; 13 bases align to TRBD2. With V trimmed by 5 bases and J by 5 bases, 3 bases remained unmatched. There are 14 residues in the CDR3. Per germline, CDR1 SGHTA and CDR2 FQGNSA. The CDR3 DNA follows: TGTGCCAGCAGCACTAGCGGGGGGGCCGACGAGCAGTACTTC. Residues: CASSTSGGADEQYF.